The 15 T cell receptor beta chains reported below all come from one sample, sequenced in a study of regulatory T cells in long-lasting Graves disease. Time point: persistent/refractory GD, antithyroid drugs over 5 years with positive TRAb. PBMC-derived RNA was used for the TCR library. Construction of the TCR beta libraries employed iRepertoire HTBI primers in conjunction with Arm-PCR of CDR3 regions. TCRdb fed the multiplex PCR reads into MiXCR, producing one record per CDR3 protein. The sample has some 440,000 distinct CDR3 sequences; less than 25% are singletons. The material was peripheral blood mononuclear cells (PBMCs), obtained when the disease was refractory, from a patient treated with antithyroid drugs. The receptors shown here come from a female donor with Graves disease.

As DNA, the CDR3 is TGTGCCAGCAGTGGGGGGGGAGGTCGATATGATGAGCAGTTCTTC. Its translation: CASSGGGGRYDEQFF. The chain joins TRBV12-3 or TRBV12-4 to TRBJ2-1; 7 bases are a match to TRBD2. The CDR3 totals 15 residues. The junction had 12 bases not matched to a gene; V was cut back by 5 bases and J by 8 bases.

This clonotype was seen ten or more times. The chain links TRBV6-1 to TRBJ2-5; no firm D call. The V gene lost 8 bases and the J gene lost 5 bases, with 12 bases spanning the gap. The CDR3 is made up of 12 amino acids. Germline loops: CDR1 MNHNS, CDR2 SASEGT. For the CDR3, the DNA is TGTGCCAGCCAACGAGCCCGGGAGACCCAGTACTTC. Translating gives CASQRARETQYF.

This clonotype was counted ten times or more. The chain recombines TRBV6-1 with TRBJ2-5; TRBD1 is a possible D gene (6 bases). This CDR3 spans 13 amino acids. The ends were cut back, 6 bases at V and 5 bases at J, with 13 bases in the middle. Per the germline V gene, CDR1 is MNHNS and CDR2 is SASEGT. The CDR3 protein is CASRSQGVETQYF. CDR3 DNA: TGTGCCAGCAGGTCACAGGGTGTGGAGACCCAGTACTTC.

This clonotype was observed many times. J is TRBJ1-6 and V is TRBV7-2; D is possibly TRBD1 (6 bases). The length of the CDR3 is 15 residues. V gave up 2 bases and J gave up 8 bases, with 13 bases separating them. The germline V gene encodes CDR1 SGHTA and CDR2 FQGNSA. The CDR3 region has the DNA TGTGCCAGCAGCTTATTCAAGGGGGGGCATTCACCCCTCCACTTT. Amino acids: CASSLFKGGHSPLHF.

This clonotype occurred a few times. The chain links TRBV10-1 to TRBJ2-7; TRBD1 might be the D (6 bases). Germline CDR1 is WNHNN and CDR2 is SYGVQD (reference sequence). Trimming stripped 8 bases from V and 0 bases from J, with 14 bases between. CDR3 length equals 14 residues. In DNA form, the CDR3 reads TGCGCCAGCGATCCCGGACAGTACTCCTACGAGCAGTACTTC. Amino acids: CASDPGQYSYEQYF.

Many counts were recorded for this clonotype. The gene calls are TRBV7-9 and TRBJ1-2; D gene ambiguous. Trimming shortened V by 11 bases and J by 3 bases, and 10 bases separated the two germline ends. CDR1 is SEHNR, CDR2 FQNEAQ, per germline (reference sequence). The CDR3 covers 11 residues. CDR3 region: CAAKQDYGYTF. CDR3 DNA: TGTGCCGCAAAGCAGGACTATGGCTACACCTTC.

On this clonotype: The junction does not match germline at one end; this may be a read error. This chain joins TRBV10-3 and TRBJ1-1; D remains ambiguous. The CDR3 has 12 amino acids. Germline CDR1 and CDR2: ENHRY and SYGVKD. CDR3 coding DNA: TGTGCCATCAGTGAGTCTATTCTACAGCCTTACTTT. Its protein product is CAISESILQPYF.

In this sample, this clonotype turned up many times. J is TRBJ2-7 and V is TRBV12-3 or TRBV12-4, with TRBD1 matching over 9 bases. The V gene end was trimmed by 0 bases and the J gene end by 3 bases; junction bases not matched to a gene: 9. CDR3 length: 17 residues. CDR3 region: CASSLAPIGDRVYEQYF. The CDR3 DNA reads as TGTGCCAGCAGTTTAGCCCCGATCGGGGACAGGGTCTACGAGCAGTACTTC.

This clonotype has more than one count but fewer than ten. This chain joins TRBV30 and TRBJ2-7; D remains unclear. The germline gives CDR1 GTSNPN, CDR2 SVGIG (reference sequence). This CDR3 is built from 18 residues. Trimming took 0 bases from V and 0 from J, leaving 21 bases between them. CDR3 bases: TGTGCCTGGAGTGTATTTAGTTTTTGGGCAGAAAACTCCTACGAGCAGTACTTC. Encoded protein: CAWSVFSFWAENSYEQYF.

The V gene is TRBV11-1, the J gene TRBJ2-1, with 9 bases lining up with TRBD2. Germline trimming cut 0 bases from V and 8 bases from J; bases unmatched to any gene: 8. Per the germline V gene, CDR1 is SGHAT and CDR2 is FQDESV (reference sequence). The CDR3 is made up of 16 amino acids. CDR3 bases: TGTGCCAGCAGCTTAGCGGCGGCGGGAGGGCCGGATGAGCAGTTCTTC. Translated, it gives CASSLAAAGGPDEQFF.

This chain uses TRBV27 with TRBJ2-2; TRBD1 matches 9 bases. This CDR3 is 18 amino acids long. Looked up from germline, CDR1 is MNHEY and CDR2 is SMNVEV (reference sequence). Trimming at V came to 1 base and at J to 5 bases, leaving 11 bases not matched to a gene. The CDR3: CASSLFLNGQGRTGELFF. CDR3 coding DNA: TGTGCCAGCAGTTTATTCCTGAACGGACAGGGGAGGACCGGGGAGCTGTTTTTT.

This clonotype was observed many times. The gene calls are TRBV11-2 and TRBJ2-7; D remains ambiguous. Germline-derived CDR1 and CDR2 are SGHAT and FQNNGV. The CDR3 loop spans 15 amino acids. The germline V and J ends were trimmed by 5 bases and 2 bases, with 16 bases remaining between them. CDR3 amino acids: CASSRMGLRAYEQYF. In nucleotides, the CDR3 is TGTGCCAGCAGCCGTATGGGCCTGAGAGCCTACGAGCAGTACTTC. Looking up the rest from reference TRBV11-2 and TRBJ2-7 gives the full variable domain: EAGVAQSPRYKIIEKRQSVAFWCNPISGHATLYWYQQILGQGPKLLIQFQNNGVVDDSQLPKDRFSAERLKGVDSTLKIQPAKLEDSAVYLCASSRMGLRAYEQYFGPGTRLTVT.

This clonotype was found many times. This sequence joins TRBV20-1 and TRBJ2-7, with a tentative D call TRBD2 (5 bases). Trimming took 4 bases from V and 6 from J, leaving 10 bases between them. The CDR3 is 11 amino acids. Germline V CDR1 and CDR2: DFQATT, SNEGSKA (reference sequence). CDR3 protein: CSAKEVSEQYF. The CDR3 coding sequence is TGCAGTGCTAAGGAGGTCTCCGAGCAGTACTTC.

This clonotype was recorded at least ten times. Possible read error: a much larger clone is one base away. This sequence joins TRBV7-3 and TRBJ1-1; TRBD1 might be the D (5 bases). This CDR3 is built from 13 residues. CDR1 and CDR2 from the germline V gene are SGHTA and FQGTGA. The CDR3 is CASSLWGNAEAFF. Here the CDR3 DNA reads TGTGCCAGCAGCTTATGGGGGAACGCTGAAGCTTTCTTT.

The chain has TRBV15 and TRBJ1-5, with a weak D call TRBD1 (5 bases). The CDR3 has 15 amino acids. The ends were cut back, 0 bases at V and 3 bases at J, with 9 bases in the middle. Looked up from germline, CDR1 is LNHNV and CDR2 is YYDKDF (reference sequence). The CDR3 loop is CATSRDRGPNQPQHF. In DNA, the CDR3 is TGTGCCACCAGCAGAGATAGGGGCCCCAATCAGCCCCAGCATTTT.